The entry below gives a single T cell receptor (beta chain) sequence along with its context. The target antigen is unknown. Deletions cut 7 bases from V and 1 base from J, with 12 bases between. CDR3 size: 14 residues. Germline-derived CDR1 and CDR2 are ENHRY and SYGVKD. The source of the sample is a study of shared clonotypes between healthy human individuals. Study as a whole: Each donor's CD8 memory used one plate, CD8 naive two, each CD4 subset three.

Study-wide findings and caveats: Rarefaction revealed incomplete sorted-subset sequencing despite large depth.

The data were produced by immunoSEQ multiplex PCR, yet TCRdb's version contains in-frame clones alone and is incomplete. This table has some 2.1 million clones, 95% appearing once. The receptor comes from a man younger than 35 in good health. The sequencing input was naive CD4+ T cells sorted from blood. Subset meaning: CD45RA+ positively selected. The gene calls are TRBV10-3 and TRBJ2-3; D not certain. In DNA, the CDR3 is TGTGCCATCAAAGATGACGGCGGCACAGATACGCAGTATTTT. It is translated as CAIKDDGGTDTQYF.